The sequence of this T cell receptor (beta chain) was determined in a study of blood T cell repertoires in COVID-19. Study-level information: There were acute and convalescent COVID-19 samples, and they came from the United States, Italy and Spain. Sources were T cells, B-cell-depleted T cells, or PBMCs; the material itself was cDNA or gDNA.

Profiled with immunoSEQ multiplex PCR; TCRdb holds only in-frame clones, not every one. Of tens of thousands of clones listed, 70% to 90% were seen once; the top ten hold under 35%. CDR3 length equals 21 residues. This sequence joins TRBV21-1 and TRBJ2-6; TRBD2 is the table's D call and was not checked against the DNA. TRBV21-1 is tagged as a pseudogene. This clonotype originated in a woman older than 75 with acute or convalescent COVID-19. Sequenced material: peripheral blood. CDR3 sequence: CASSSLPTPMLLAAGANVLTF. The CDR3 nucleotides are TGTGCCAGCAGCAGCCTGCCTACCCCGATGCTCTTGGCGGCTGGGGCCAACGTCCTGACTTTC.